This TCR beta chain comes out of a study of PD-L1 blockade in urothelial cancer. About the study: The authors examined blood 3 weeks (second dose) and 6 weeks after treatment start.

The CDR3 runs 17 residues. Germline V gene data show CDR1 as MGHRA and CDR2 as YSYEKL. The protocol was immunoSEQ multiplex PCR, while the TCRdb copy is restricted to in-frame clones and leaves out a portion. The sample includes 85,000 to 95,000 clones, nearly 90% of them seen just once. This clone was recorded only once. Documented time point: pretreatment peripheral blood. The clonotype comes from a man between 60 and 75 years old with urothelial cancer. The chain has TRBV4-1 and TRBJ2-7; TRBD1 agrees at 7 bases. Gene TRBJ2-1 matches the end of the DNA better, so the J call may be wrong. The source material was PBMCs, sampled around atezolizumab (anti-PD-L1) treatment. The CDR3 DNA sequence: TGCGCCAGCAGCCAAGGGCGACAGGGTCCATTAACTAATGAGCAGTTCTTC. As protein: CASSQGRQGPLTNEQFF.